This paragraph reports one TCR beta chain. Its specificity is not known. Patients who had autoimmune disease history or got systemic immunosuppression were left out. Baseline, cycle 4 day 1, and cycle 7 day 1 were the blood sampling points. The sample comes from a study of OX40 agonist ivuxolimab in advanced cancers. About the study: People in dose escalation had one of these cancers: hepatocellular carcinoma, melanoma, renal cell or head and neck cancer. General study results and limits: CD4+ T cells averaged fewer expanded clones than CD8+ T cells.

This table comes from immunoSEQ multiplex PCR, and its TCRdb copy is limited to in-frame clones, with some not included. The sample has roughly 63,000 clones; 89% are singletons. The CDR3 consists of 15 residues. The germline gives CDR1 LNHDA, CDR2 SQIVND (reference sequence). With 7 bases clipped from V and 2 bases from J, the junction kept 4 bases outside the gene matches. The J gene is TRBJ2-5, the V gene TRBV19; 13 bases line up with TRBD2. This TCR was recovered from an adult with an advanced solid tumor such as melanoma, head and neck, liver or kidney cancer. Here the sequenced sample was CD4+ or CD8+ T cells sorted from blood, taken in a trial of the OX40 agonist ivuxolimab. The CDR3 here is CASKTSGRGQETQYF. CDR3 coding DNA: TGTGCCAGTAAAACTAGCGGGAGGGGACAAGAGACCCAGTACTTC. The full variable domain, rest sourced from reference TRBV19 and TRBJ2-5, is DGGITQSPKYLFRKEGQNVTLSCEQNLNHDAMYWYRQDPGQGLRLIYYSQIVNDFQKGDIAEGYSVSREKKESFPLTVTSAQKNPTAFYLCASKTSGRGQETQYFGPGTRLLVL.